The next 16 T cell receptor beta chains were all read from a single sample in a study of shared clonotypes between healthy human individuals. Only in-frame clones appear in the TCRdb table, and some are missing; sequencing was by immunoSEQ multiplex PCR. The table includes about 1,800,000 clones, about 95% detected once. The naive CD8 subset, CD45RO-negative cells positively selected for CCR7, excluded terminally differentiated effector memory CD45RA+ cells. Material: naive CD8+ T cells sorted from blood. The receptors shown here come from a man between 18 and 35 years old in good health.

This clone turned up a few times. The chain combines TRBV4-1 with TRBJ1-1, with unresolved D. This CDR3 region has 13 residues. Trimming pared 4 bases from V and 2 bases from J, leaving 8 bases between. Germline CDR1 reads MGHRA; CDR2 reads YSYEKL. This CDR3 is CASSPTVNTEAFF. The CDR3 DNA sequence: TGCGCCAGCAGCCCGACGGTTAACACTGAAGCTTTCTTT.

The CDR3 nucleotides read TGCGCCAGCAGTGAGTCCCAGGGATCCGAAAAACTGTTTTTT. This sequence encodes CASSESQGSEKLFF. The chain combines TRBV10-1 with TRBJ1-4; D may be TRBD1 (5 bases). CDR3 size: 14 residues. Germline lookup yields CDR1 WNHNN and CDR2 SYGVQD (reference sequence). Trimming stripped 0 bases from V and 8 bases from J, with 10 bases between.

The chain uses TRBV4-3 and TRBJ1-3; no clear D. In germline, CDR1 is LGHNA, CDR2 YSLEER. The V and J ends lost 0 bases and 0 bases respectively, with 15 bases between them. The CDR3 runs to 18 residues. CDR3 DNA: TGCGCCAGCAGCCAAGATAGTTTAAGTGTCAGCTCTGGAAACACCATATATTTT. Protein sequence: CASSQDSLSVSSGNTIYF.

The V call is TRBV27, the J call TRBJ2-7, with TRBD2 identical over 9 bases. CDR3 length equals 14 residues. Germline trimming cut 3 bases from V and 6 bases from J; bases unmatched to any gene: 6. In germline, CDR1 is MNHEY, CDR2 SMNVEV (reference sequence). The CDR3 is CASSLGGTSFEQYF. The CDR3 nucleotides are TGTGCCAGCAGTTTGGGGGGGACTAGCTTCGAGCAGTACTTC.

The gene calls are TRBV4-3 and TRBJ2-2; no reliable D call. The V and J ends lost 5 bases and 1 base respectively, with 8 bases between them. Germline V gives CDR1 LGHNA, CDR2 YSLEER. The CDR3 consists of 14 residues. CDR3 sequence: CASSYGVNTGELFF. The CDR3 DNA reads as TGCGCCAGCAGCTATGGCGTGAACACCGGGGAGCTGTTTTTT.

The V gene is TRBV5-1, the J gene TRBJ2-2; D possibly corresponds to TRBD2 (5 bases). Germline V gives CDR1 SGHRS, CDR2 YFSETQ. The CDR3 is 15 amino acids. V shed 0 bases and J shed 0 bases, with 6 bases lying between them. CDR3 protein: CASSLGESNTGELFF. The CDR3 DNA follows: TGCGCCAGCAGCTTGGGGGAGTCGAACACCGGGGAGCTGTTTTTT.

This chain uses TRBV6-1 with TRBJ1-1, with 9 bases lining up with TRBD1. CDR3 length equals 15 residues. Germline loops: CDR1 MNHNS, CDR2 SASEGT. J gave up 4 bases and V 7 bases, and 10 bases lay outside the gene matches. The CDR3, as DNA: TGTGCCAGCACCTGGGACAGGGAGGGAGGCACTGAAGCTTTCTTT. Protein product: CASTWDREGGTEAFF.

V is TRBV25-1 and J is TRBJ1-1, with D possibly TRBD1 on 5 matching bases. The V gene's germline CDR1 is MGHDK and CDR2 SYGVNS. V was cut by 8 bases and J by 7 bases, with 20 bases left in between. This CDR3 region has 14 residues. In nucleotides, the CDR3 is TGTGCCAGCGCAGCAAGATGGGGGATGAGTGAAGCTTTCTTT. It translates to CASAARWGMSEAFF.

This clone was seen only once. The rearrangement joins TRBV29-1 to TRBJ2-3; D ambiguous. In germline, CDR1 is SQVTM, CDR2 ANQGSEA. CDR3 length: 12 amino acids. Trimming cost V 7 bases and J 0 bases, with 8 bases left between them. In DNA form, the CDR3 reads TGCAGCGCAGGCCGAAGCACAGATACGCAGTATTTT. It specifies CSAGRSTDTQYF.

This sequence joins TRBV6-1 and TRBJ2-1, with D possibly TRBD2 on 6 matching bases. The CDR3 is made up of 15 amino acids. Per the germline V gene, CDR1 is MNHNS and CDR2 is SASEGT. With 8 bases removed from V and 4 bases from J, the gap between germline ends came to 18 bases. CDR3 sequence: CASERGAGQYNEQFF. DNA for the CDR3: TGTGCCAGCGAACGAGGAGCGGGCCAATACAATGAGCAGTTCTTC.

V usage is TRBV30 and J usage is TRBJ2-3, with D perhaps matching TRBD2 (5 bases). CDR1 and CDR2 from the germline V gene are GTSNPN and SVGIG (reference sequence). The CDR3 is 13 residues long. With 2 bases removed from V and 5 bases from J, the gap between germline ends came to 11 bases. CDR3 residues: CAWSRENEDTQYF. The CDR3 DNA follows: TGTGCCTGGAGTAGGGAGAATGAAGATACGCAGTATTTT.

The rearrangement joins TRBV6-5 to TRBJ2-3; D not certain. The CDR3 covers 15 residues. V lost 0 bases, J lost 0 bases, and 7 bases lay in between. Germline-derived CDR1 and CDR2 are MNHEY and SVGAGI. CDR3 sequence (DNA): TGTGCCAGCAGTTACTCAAGTTCGAGCACAGATACGCAGTATTTT. Protein product: CASSYSSSSTDTQYF.

The chain employs TRBV30 and TRBJ1-2, with 9 positions matching TRBD1. CDR3 length: 16 residues. Trimming at V came to 4 bases and at J to 2 bases, leaving 11 bases not matched to a gene. CDR1 GTSNPN and CDR2 SVGIG come from the germline V gene (reference sequence). Written as DNA, the CDR3 is TGTGCCTGGACGGGAACAGGGGGCCGTGTAAACTATGGCTACACCTTC. Amino acid sequence: CAWTGTGGRVNYGYTF.

With regard to this clone: The identical CDR3 is also encoded by other nucleotide sequences in the sample. The genes are TRBV5-4 and TRBJ1-2; TRBD1 agrees at 7 bases. This CDR3 is built from 14 residues. Unmatched junction bases numbered 3, after V lost 2 bases and J lost 2 bases. Germline loops: CDR1 SGHNT, CDR2 YYREEE (reference sequence). CDR3 amino acids: CASSFQGGNYGYTF. In nucleotides, the CDR3 is TGTGCCAGCAGCTTTCAGGGGGGGAACTATGGCTACACCTTC.

This chain uses TRBV28 with TRBJ1-2; perhaps TRBD1 as D (5 bases). The CDR3 loop spans 13 amino acids. The germline V gene encodes CDR1 MDHEN and CDR2 SYDVKM. V was shortened by 4 bases and J by 6 bases, with 12 bases between the two germline ends. CDR3 sequence (DNA): TGTGCCAGCAGTTACGGCAGGGACGATGGCTACACCTTC. Protein: CASSYGRDDGYTF.

This chain joins TRBV27 and TRBJ1-4, with a weak D call TRBD1 (5 bases). This CDR3 has 13 amino acids. Trimming took 5 bases from V and 7 from J, leaving 11 bases between them. CDR1 and CDR2 from the germline V gene are MNHEY and SMNVEV (reference sequence). CDR3 amino acids: CASSLSQGEKLFF. The CDR3, as DNA: TGTGCCAGCAGTCTCTCTCAGGGTGAAAAACTGTTTTTT.